The next 28 T cell receptor beta chains were all read from a single sample in a study of blood T cell repertoires in COVID-19. Sequencing was performed with immunoSEQ multiplex PCR; in TCRdb, only in-frame clones are kept and a portion is missing. This sample has 300,000 to 450,000 clones, with around 85% found just once. Input material: peripheral blood. All receptors derive from a woman aged 18 to 35 with acute or convalescent COVID-19.

J is TRBJ2-3 and V is TRBV28; 8 bases match TRBD1. Unmatched junction bases numbered 2, after V lost 1 base and J lost 5 bases. The CDR3 is made up of 14 amino acids. CDR1 is MDHEN, CDR2 SYDVKM, per germline. The DNA of the CDR3 is TGTGCCAGCAGTTTATCAGACAGGGGAGATACGCAGTATTTT. Its translation is CASSLSDRGDTQYF. The whole variable domain, filled in from reference TRBV28 and TRBJ2-3, reads DVKVTQSSRYLVKRTGEKVFLECVQDMDHENMFWYRQDPGLGLRLIYFSYDVKMKEKGDIPEGYSVSREKKERFSLILESASTNQTSMYLCASSLSDRGDTQYFGPGTRLTVL.

The genes are TRBV27 and TRBJ2-7; TRBD1 matches at 9 bases. V trimming: 4 bases; J trimming: 1 base; junction bases outside the gene matches: 8. This CDR3 has 16 amino acids. The germline gives CDR1 MNHEY, CDR2 SMNVEV (reference sequence). The CDR3 coding sequence is TGTGCCAGCAGTTGGACAGGGGATTCTAGGTCCTACGAGCAGTACTTC. It encodes CASSWTGDSRSYEQYF.

The chain is built from TRBV29-1 and TRBJ1-4, with D perhaps matching TRBD1 (5 bases). The CDR3 has 13 residues. The V and J ends lost 4 bases and 5 bases respectively, with 11 bases between them. Germline V gene data show CDR1 as SQVTM and CDR2 as ANQGSEA. The CDR3 sequence is CSVGSGGNEKLFF. DNA for the CDR3: TGCAGCGTTGGTTCGGGGGGGAATGAAAAACTGTTTTTT.

The V and J genes are TRBV3-1 (or the pseudogene TRBV3-2) and TRBJ2-7, with TRBD1 matching over 10 bases. V shed 3 bases, J shed 2 bases, and the junction held 13 bases outside the gene matches. The CDR3 has 18 residues. Germline V gene sequence: CDR1 LGHDT, CDR2 YNNKEL (reference sequence). CDR3 coding DNA: TGTGCCAGCAGCCATTCTCCCACGGGACAGGGGCTTCCCTACGAGCAGTACTTC. It specifies CASSHSPTGQGLPYEQYF.

The V and J genes are TRBV29-1 and TRBJ2-3, with 7 bases aligning to TRBD2. Germline V gene data show CDR1 as SQVTM and CDR2 as ANQGSEA. The CDR3 is made up of 15 amino acids. Losses at the gene ends were 2 bases for V and 1 base for J; bases not matched to a gene: 6. CDR3 in amino acids: CSVEFRGVGTDTQYF. The CDR3 DNA reads TGCAGCGTTGAATTTCGGGGGGTGGGCACAGATACGCAGTATTTT.

CDR3 coding DNA: TGTGCCAGCAGTGACGGCGAGGGGGGAGGGGGTCAGCCCCAGCATTTT. Translated: CASSDGEGGGGQPQHF. The V and J genes are TRBV6-1 and TRBJ1-5, with D perhaps TRBD1 (6 bases). The CDR3 sequence is 16 residues long. The germline V and J ends were trimmed by 3 bases and 6 bases, with 18 bases remaining between them. Germline CDR1 reads MNHNS; CDR2 reads SASEGT.

The chain employs TRBV9 and TRBJ1-2, with unresolved D. The CDR3 is 13 residues long. Trimming left V 0 bases short and J 7 bases short, with 10 bases between. The V gene's germline CDR1 is SGDLS and CDR2 YYNGEE. The CDR3 sequence is CASSVGQFSGYTF. In DNA, the CDR3 is TGTGCCAGCAGCGTAGGCCAATTTAGTGGCTACACCTTC.

This chain links TRBV4-2 with TRBJ1-4; TRBD1 is a possible D gene (6 bases). Trimming shortened V by 4 bases and J by 5 bases, and 8 bases separated the two germline ends. Germline assignment: CDR1 LGHNA and CDR2 YNFKEQ. The CDR3 has 13 amino acids. The CDR3 sequence is CASSRQGNEKLFF. In DNA form, the CDR3 reads TGTGCCAGCAGCCGGCAGGGGAATGAAAAACTGTTTTTT.

The chain combines TRBV11-2 with TRBJ2-1; no clear D gene. The CDR3 is made up of 12 amino acids. Germline V CDR1 and CDR2: SGHAT, FQNNGV. The V end lost 0 bases, the J end lost 10 bases, and 7 bases lay between the germline ends. CDR3 DNA: TGTGCCAGCAGCTTAGATCGTCTAGAGCAGTTCTTC. Translation gives CASSLDRLEQFF.

This clone was detected many times. V usage is TRBV19 and J usage is TRBJ1-2, with unresolved D. Trimming left V 4 bases short and J 5 bases short, with 23 bases between. The CDR3 runs to 17 residues. In germline, CDR1 is LNHDA, CDR2 SQIVND (reference sequence). CDR3 region: CASSRKLQPTSYYGYTF. CDR3 DNA sequence: TGTGCCAGTAGTAGAAAACTTCAACCGACTTCCTATTATGGCTACACCTTC.

This sequence joins TRBV6-6 and TRBJ2-7, with D maybe TRBD1 (5 bases). This CDR3 spans 13 amino acids. The V end was cut by 5 bases, the J end by 7 bases, with 15 bases between. The V gene's germline CDR1 is MNHNY and CDR2 SVGAGI (reference sequence). CDR3 loop: CASSPEGVGEQYF. CDR3 nucleotides: TGTGCCAGCAGTCCGGAAGGGGTGGGGGAGCAGTACTTC.

This clone was observed once. The chain links TRBV28 to TRBJ1-1; possibly TRBD1 for D (6 bases). Per the germline V gene, CDR1 is MDHEN and CDR2 is SYDVKM. This CDR3 contains 15 residues. Trimming pared 3 bases from V and 4 bases from J, leaving 15 bases between. Here the CDR3 reads CASSFPGQGGTEAFF. CDR3 DNA: TGTGCCAGCAGTTTTCCGGGACAAGGCGGCACTGAAGCTTTCTTT.

The gene calls are TRBV19 and TRBJ1-4; a weak D match, TRBD1 (6 bases). Germline V gives CDR1 LNHDA, CDR2 SQIVND (reference sequence). The CDR3 sequence is 14 residues long. V was cut by 3 bases and J by 8 bases, with 13 bases left in between. CDR3 sequence: CASSMGRGTEKLFF. CDR3 coding DNA: TGTGCCAGTAGTATGGGCAGGGGAACGGAAAAACTGTTTTTT.

V gene TRBV7-3 combines with J gene TRBJ2-1; TRBD2 aligns across 8 bases. V dropped 4 bases and J dropped 6; count of bases not matched to a gene: 8. Germline CDR1 SGHTA, CDR2 FQGTGA. The CDR3 loop spans 15 amino acids. CDR3 loop: CASSSTGLGVNEQFF. The CDR3 nucleotides read TGTGCCAGCAGCTCGACGGGACTAGGAGTCAATGAGCAGTTCTTC.

This chain joins TRBV6-6 and TRBJ1-4, with 9 bases matching TRBD1. The germline gives CDR1 MNHNY, CDR2 SVGAGI (reference sequence). The CDR3 loop spans 14 amino acids. With 6 bases clipped from V and 8 bases from J, the junction kept 7 bases outside the gene matches. The CDR3 region has the DNA TGTGCCAGCAGCATACAGGGGGCCGGAGAAAAACTGTTTTTT. Residues: CASSIQGAGEKLFF.

V gene TRBV3-1 (or the pseudogene TRBV3-2) combines with J gene TRBJ2-1, with 7 nucleotides matching TRBD2. CDR1 and CDR2 (germline): LGHDT, YNNKEL (reference sequence). The CDR3 covers 18 residues. The J segment lost 0 bases and the V segment lost 2 bases, leaving 10 bases of the junction unmatched. The DNA for the CDR3 is TGTGCCAGCAGCCAACGGGACTATTATCCGAGCTCCTACAATGAGCAGTTCTTC. This encodes CASSQRDYYPSSYNEQFF.

The chain carries TRBV29-1 and TRBJ2-7; the D gene is possibly TRBD1 (6 bases). The germline V gene encodes CDR1 SQVTM and CDR2 ANQGSEA. This CDR3 has 13 residues. V lost 6 bases to trimming and J lost 2 bases, with 14 bases between them. The CDR3 here is CSVFPGHTYEQYF. CDR3 in DNA: TGCAGCGTCTTTCCGGGACACACCTACGAGCAGTACTTC.

The CDR3 is CASSLVFRGRDNSPLHF. The CDR3 bases are TGTGCCAGCAGCTTAGTTTTCAGGGGCAGGGATAATTCACCCCTCCACTTT. V gene TRBV7-2 combines with J gene TRBJ1-6; D is possibly TRBD1 (6 bases). The CDR3 loop spans 17 amino acids. Germline values: CDR1 SGHTA, CDR2 FQGNSA. Trimming took off 1 base at V and 5 bases at J, with 15 bases between the two ends.

The chain is built from TRBV7-3 and TRBJ2-1; 13 bases line up with TRBD2. With V trimmed by 2 bases and J by 6 bases, 7 bases remained unmatched. The CDR3 is 17 residues long. In germline, CDR1 is SGHTA, CDR2 FQGTGA. The CDR3 region has the DNA TGTGCCAGCAGCTTATCGCTAACTAGCGGGGGGGCCAATGAGCAGTTCTTC. Its translation: CASSLSLTSGGANEQFF.

This clone was picked up one time. The chain recombines TRBV2 with TRBJ1-1; D is ambiguous. The CDR3 covers 17 residues. The germline V gene encodes CDR1 SNHLY and CDR2 FYNNEI. V dropped 1 base and J dropped 7 bases, with 22 bases sitting between them. CDR3 region: CASSEVVVGSVDDEAFF. Written as DNA, the CDR3 is TGTGCCAGCAGTGAAGTGGTAGTCGGGTCAGTTGACGATGAAGCTTTCTTT.

The chain uses TRBV6-1 and TRBJ2-7; 8 nucleotides match TRBD2. J lost 0 bases, V lost 2 bases, and 6 bases had no gene match. The CDR3 runs to 16 residues. Germline V gives CDR1 MNHNS, CDR2 SASEGT. In DNA, the CDR3 is TGTGCCAGCAGTGAAACGGCTAGCGGGCTCTCCTACGAGCAGTACTTC. The encoded protein is CASSETASGLSYEQYF.

This clone was counted a few times. The chain recombines TRBV3-1 (or the pseudogene TRBV3-2) with TRBJ2-7; no definite D call. This CDR3 is 15 amino acids long. Per the germline V gene, CDR1 is LGHDT and CDR2 is YNNKEL (reference sequence). V was shortened by 2 bases and J by 0 bases, with 11 bases between the two germline ends. The CDR3 loop reads CASSQQAHTSYEQYF. CDR3 nucleotide sequence: TGTGCCAGCAGCCAACAGGCTCACACCTCCTACGAGCAGTACTTC.

This rearrangement joins TRBV12-5 to TRBJ2-3, with TRBD2 matching 8 bases. CDR1 is LGHNT and CDR2 is FRNRAP in the germline V gene. This CDR3 is built from 19 residues. With V trimmed by 7 bases and J by 1 base, 19 bases remained unmatched. The CDR3 loop is CASAPAAGGLLVGTDTQYF. The CDR3 DNA follows: TGTGCTAGTGCCCCCGCCGCGGGGGGCCTGCTTGTGGGCACAGATACGCAGTATTTT. The full variable domain, completed using reference TRBV12-5 and TRBJ2-3, is DARVTQTPRHKVTEMGQEVTMRCQPILGHNTVFWYRQTMMQGLELLAYFRNRAPLDDSGMPKDRFSAEMPDATLATLKIQPSEPRDSAVYFCASAPAAGGLLVGTDTQYFGPGTRLTVL.

The rearrangement uses TRBV30 and TRBJ2-1, with D possibly matching TRBD2 (6 bases). CDR1 is GTSNPN, CDR2 SVGIG, per germline (reference sequence). Between the trimmed V and J ends, which lost 7 bases and 10 bases, there was a span of 14 bases. The CDR3 runs 11 residues. In DNA, the CDR3 is TGTGCCTCCCGGGAGCGAAGGGAGCAGTTCTTC. It yields the protein CASRERREQFF.

This chain uses TRBV6-1 with TRBJ2-1, with D hard to call. Germline V lookup: CDR1 MNHNS, CDR2 SASEGT. Trimming shortened V by 4 bases and J by 1 base, and 8 bases separated the two germline ends. The CDR3 is made up of 14 amino acids. CDR3 in amino acids: CASSGARSYNEQFF. The DNA for the CDR3 is TGTGCCAGCAGTGGAGCCCGTTCCTACAATGAGCAGTTCTTC.

The CDR3 loop reads CASSQELGTSGVSYEQYF. Written as DNA, the CDR3 is TGTGCCAGCAGCCAAGAGCTGGGGACTAGCGGGGTATCCTACGAGCAGTACTTC. The rearrangement links TRBV4-2 to TRBJ2-7, with TRBD2 matching 13 bases. Trimming at V came to 0 bases and at J to 1 base, leaving 6 bases not matched to a gene. Germline V CDR1 and CDR2: LGHNA, YNFKEQ. CDR3 length: 18 residues.

The rearrangement uses TRBV12-3 or TRBV12-4 and TRBJ1-2; 7 bases are shared with TRBD1. V gave up 4 bases and J gave up 8 bases; unmatched junction bases: 7. This CDR3 spans 13 amino acids. The CDR3 spells CASSYDRDLGYTF. CDR3 nucleotide sequence: TGTGCCAGCAGTTACGACAGGGACCTAGGCTACACCTTC.

This sequence joins TRBV29-1 and TRBJ1-4; D possibly corresponds to TRBD1 (6 bases). This CDR3 contains 13 residues. CDR1 SQVTM and CDR2 ANQGSEA come from the germline V gene. The V gene lost 7 bases and the J gene lost 7 bases, with 16 bases spanning the gap. The DNA for the CDR3 is TGCAGCGGCACAGGGAAAACGGGTGAAAAACTGTTTTTT. This encodes CSGTGKTGEKLFF.